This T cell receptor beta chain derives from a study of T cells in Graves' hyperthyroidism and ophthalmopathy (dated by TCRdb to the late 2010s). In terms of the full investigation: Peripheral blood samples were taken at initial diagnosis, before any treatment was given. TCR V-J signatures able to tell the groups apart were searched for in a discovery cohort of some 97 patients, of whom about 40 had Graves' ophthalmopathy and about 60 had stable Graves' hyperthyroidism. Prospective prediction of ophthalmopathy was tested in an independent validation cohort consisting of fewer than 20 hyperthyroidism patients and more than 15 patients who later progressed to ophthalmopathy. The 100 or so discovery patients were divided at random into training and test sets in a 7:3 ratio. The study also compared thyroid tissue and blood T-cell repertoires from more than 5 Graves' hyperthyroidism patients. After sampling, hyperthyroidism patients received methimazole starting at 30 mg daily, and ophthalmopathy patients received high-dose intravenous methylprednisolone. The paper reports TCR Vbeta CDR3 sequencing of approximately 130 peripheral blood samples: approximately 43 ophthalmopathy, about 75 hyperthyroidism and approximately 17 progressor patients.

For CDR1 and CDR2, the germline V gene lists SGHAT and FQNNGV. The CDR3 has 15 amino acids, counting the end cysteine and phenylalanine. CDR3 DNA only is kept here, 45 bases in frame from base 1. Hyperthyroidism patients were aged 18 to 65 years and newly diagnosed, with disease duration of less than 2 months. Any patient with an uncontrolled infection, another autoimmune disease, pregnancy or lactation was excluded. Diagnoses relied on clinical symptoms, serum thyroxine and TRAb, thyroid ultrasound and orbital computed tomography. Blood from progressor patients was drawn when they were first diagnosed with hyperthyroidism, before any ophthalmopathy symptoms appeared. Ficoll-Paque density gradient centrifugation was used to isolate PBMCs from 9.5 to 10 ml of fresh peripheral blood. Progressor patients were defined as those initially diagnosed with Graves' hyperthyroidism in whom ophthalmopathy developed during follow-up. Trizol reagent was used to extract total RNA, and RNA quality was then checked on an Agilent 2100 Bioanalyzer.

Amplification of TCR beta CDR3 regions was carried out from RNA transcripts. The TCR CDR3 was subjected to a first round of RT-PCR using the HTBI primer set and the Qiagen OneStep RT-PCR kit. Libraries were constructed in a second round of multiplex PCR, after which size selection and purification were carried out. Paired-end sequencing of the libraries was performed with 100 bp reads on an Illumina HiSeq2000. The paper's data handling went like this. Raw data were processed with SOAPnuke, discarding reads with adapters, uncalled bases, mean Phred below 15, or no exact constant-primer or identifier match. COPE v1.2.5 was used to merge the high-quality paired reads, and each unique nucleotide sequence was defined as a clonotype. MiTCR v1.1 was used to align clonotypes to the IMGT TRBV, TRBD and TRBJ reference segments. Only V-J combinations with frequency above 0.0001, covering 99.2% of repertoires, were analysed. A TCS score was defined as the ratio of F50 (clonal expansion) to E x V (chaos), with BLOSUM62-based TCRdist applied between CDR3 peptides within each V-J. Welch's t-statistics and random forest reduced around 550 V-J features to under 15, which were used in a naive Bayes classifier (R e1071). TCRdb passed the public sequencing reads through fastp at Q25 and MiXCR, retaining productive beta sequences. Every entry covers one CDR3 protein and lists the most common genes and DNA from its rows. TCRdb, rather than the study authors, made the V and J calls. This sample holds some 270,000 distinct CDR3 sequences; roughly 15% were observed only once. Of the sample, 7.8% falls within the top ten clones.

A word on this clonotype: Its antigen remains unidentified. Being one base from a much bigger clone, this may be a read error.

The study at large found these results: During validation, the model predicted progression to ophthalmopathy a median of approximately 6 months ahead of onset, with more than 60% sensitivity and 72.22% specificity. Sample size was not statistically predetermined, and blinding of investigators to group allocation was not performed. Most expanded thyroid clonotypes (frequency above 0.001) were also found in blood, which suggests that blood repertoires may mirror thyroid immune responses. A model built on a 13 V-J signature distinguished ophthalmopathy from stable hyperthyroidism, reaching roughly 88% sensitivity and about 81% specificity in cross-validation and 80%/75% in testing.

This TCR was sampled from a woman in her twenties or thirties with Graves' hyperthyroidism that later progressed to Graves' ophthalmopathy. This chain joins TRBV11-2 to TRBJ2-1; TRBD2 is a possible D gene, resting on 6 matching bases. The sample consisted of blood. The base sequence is TGTGCCAGCAGGCCCCTTCGGGGGAGCGACAATGGGCAGTTCTTC. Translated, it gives CASRPLRGSDNGQFF.